One and the same sample provided the 26 T cell receptor beta chains below, sequenced in a study of vaccination effects on CD4 cells after COVID-19. Here immunoSEQ multiplex PCR was the method, and the copy in TCRdb shows in-frame clones only, minus some. Of 65,000 to 75,000 clones detected, roughly 74% appear once; the ten largest clones hold 1.5% to 1.7%. These receptors have no known antigen. Prior to sequencing, the ViraFEST assay stimulated PBMC with viral peptide pools, which expanded the antigen-specific CD4+ T cells. Culturing for about ten days preceded CD4+ T cell isolation. Subjects were given two BNT162b2 or mRNA-1273 vaccine doses. Sequencing was performed on CD4+ T cells from PBMCs cultured with HCoV-229E spike peptides, taken after COVID-19 vaccination. These TCRs come from a human donor who received a COVID-19 vaccine.

V gene TRBV5-6 combines with J gene TRBJ2-2, with 8 bases fitting TRBD2. After removal of 3 bases from V and 7 bases from J, the junction contained 8 bases not matched to a gene. CDR1 is SGHDT and CDR2 is YYEEEE in the germline V gene. This CDR3 is 15 amino acids long. CDR3 nucleotides: TGTGCCAGCAGCTCGGTACCCGGGGGGGACGGGGAGCTGTTTTTT. Translation: CASSSVPGGDGELFF.

This clone came up once. This chain links TRBV9 with TRBJ1-6; D unclear. The CDR3 contains 14 residues. The germline V gene encodes CDR1 SGDLS and CDR2 YYNGEE. Trimming stripped 0 bases from V and 4 bases from J, with 5 bases between. The CDR3 reads CASSVATYNSPLHF. In nucleotides, the CDR3 is TGTGCCAGCAGCGTAGCCACTTATAATTCACCCCTCCACTTT.

This clone was seen only a few times. The CDR3 loop is CASSTEGAGNTIYF. DNA of the CDR3: TGCGCCAGCAGCACGGAGGGGGCCGGAAACACCATATATTTT. This rearrangement joins TRBV5-1 to TRBJ1-3; 7 positions agree with TRBD1. This CDR3 is built from 14 residues. Germline V gene data show CDR1 as SGHRS and CDR2 as YFSETQ. The J segment lost 4 bases and the V segment lost 4 bases, leaving 5 bases of the junction unmatched.

This rearrangement joins TRBV5-4 to TRBJ1-2, with TRBD1 identical over 8 bases. CDR1 SGHNT and CDR2 YYREEE come from the germline V gene (reference sequence). Trimming cost V 0 bases and J 8 bases; bases outside gene matches: 9. This CDR3 has 15 amino acids. The CDR3 region has the DNA TGTGCCAGCAGCTTGGACATCCAGGGGGCGCTCGGCTACACCTTC. As protein: CASSLDIQGALGYTF.

The gene calls are TRBV6-5 and TRBJ1-1, with a tentative D call TRBD1 (5 bases). This CDR3 is built from 14 residues. V lost 7 bases and J lost 1, with 13 bases in between. In germline, CDR1 is MNHEY, CDR2 SVGAGI. CDR3 coding DNA: TGTGCCAGCACCCCACGGGGGGGGAACACTGAAGCTTTCTTT. This translates into CASTPRGGNTEAFF.

The chain carries TRBV14 and TRBJ2-3; D call uncertain. The CDR3 has 12 residues. From germline, CDR1 is SGHDN and CDR2 FVKESK. The V gene lost 4 bases and the J gene lost 9 bases, with 11 bases spanning the gap. The CDR3 DNA sequence: TGTGCCAGCAGCCCGGCCTCCTTCACGCAGTATTTT. Amino acid sequence: CASSPASFTQYF. The whole variable domain, filled in from reference TRBV14 and TRBJ2-3, reads EAGVTQFPSHSVIEKGQTVTLRCDPISGHDNLYWYRRVMGKEIKFLLHFVKESKQDESGMPNNRFLAERTGGTYSTLKVQPAELEDSGVYFCASSPASFTQYFGPGTRLTVL.

The chain joins TRBV4-1 to TRBJ2-5; TRBD1 agrees at 8 bases. CDR1 is MGHRA, CDR2 YSYEKL, per germline. The CDR3 contains 15 residues. J lost 3 bases, V lost 1 base, and 4 bases had no gene match. The CDR3 sequence: CASSQGQGAKETQYF. CDR3 DNA sequence: TGCGCCAGCAGCCAAGGTCAGGGGGCCAAAGAGACCCAGTACTTC.

V gene TRBV5-8 combines with J gene TRBJ2-1, with D possibly TRBD2 on 6 matching bases. Germline CDR1 reads SGHTS; CDR2 reads YDEGEE. V was trimmed by 4 bases and J by 0 bases, leaving 17 bases between them. There are 17 residues in the CDR3. This CDR3 is CASSGGTLLGSYNEQFF. In DNA form, the CDR3 reads TGTGCCAGCAGCGGGGGGACTTTACTTGGCTCCTACAATGAGCAGTTCTTC.

The rearrangement uses TRBV10-2 and TRBJ1-4, with TRBD1 identical over 7 bases. CDR1 and CDR2 (germline): WSHSY, SAAADI. The V and J ends lost 8 bases and 7 bases, in that order; junction bases with no gene match: 1. This CDR3 comprises 11 residues. The CDR3 spells CASRQGEKLFF. CDR3 coding DNA: TGCGCCAGCCGACAGGGTGAAAAACTGTTTTTT.

CDR3 coding DNA: TGTGCCAGCAGCGCGGGGACTAGCGCGGGCACAGATACGCAGTATTTT. This encodes CASSAGTSAGTDTQYF. The chain employs TRBV9 and TRBJ2-3; 10 nucleotides agree with TRBD2. The J segment lost 1 base and the V segment lost 3 bases, leaving 5 bases of the junction unmatched. From germline, CDR1 is SGDLS and CDR2 YYNGEE. The CDR3 spans 16 residues.

The CDR3 coding sequence is TGTGCCAGCAGTTTCTCGATTCCAAGGGGGGAAAAACTGTTTTTT. This sequence encodes CASSFSIPRGEKLFF. The chain recombines TRBV27 with TRBJ1-4; a weak D match, TRBD1 (6 bases). CDR3 length: 15 amino acids. CDR1 and CDR2 from the germline V gene are MNHEY and SMNVEV (reference sequence). The V gene lost 3 bases and the J gene lost 8 bases, with 16 bases spanning the gap.

V usage is TRBV7-7 and J usage is TRBJ2-5; maybe TRBD1 (6 bases). In germline, CDR1 is SSHAT, CDR2 FNYEAQ (reference sequence). This CDR3 is 14 amino acids long. V was pared by 1 base and J by 6 bases, with 12 bases between. The CDR3 DNA is TGTGCCAGCAGCTTAGTAGGCAGGGGTCAGACCCAGTACTTC. Residues: CASSLVGRGQTQYF.

The gene calls are TRBV6-5 and TRBJ1-4; D is unclear. There are 13 residues in the CDR3. Germline V gives CDR1 MNHEY, CDR2 SVGAGI. With 8 bases removed from V and 0 bases from J, the gap between germline ends came to 7 bases. CDR3 residues: CASSGTTNEKLFF. The CDR3 bases are TGTGCCAGCTCTGGGACAACTAATGAAAAACTGTTTTTT.

The chain joins TRBV2 to TRBJ1-2; D remains unclear. Germline V gene lookup returns CDR1 SNHLY and CDR2 FYNNEI. The CDR3 totals 13 residues. Trimming cost V 2 bases and J 8 bases, with 12 bases left between them. CDR3 DNA sequence: TGTGCCAGCAGTGAAAAAAGGGAGGAGGGCTACACCTTC. It codes for CASSEKREEGYTF.

This rearrangement joins TRBV7-8 to TRBJ1-1; weak D call: TRBD1 (5 bases). CDR3 length: 16 amino acids. CDR1 and CDR2 (germline): SGHVS, FQNEAQ. The ends were cut back, 0 bases at V and 0 bases at J, with 11 bases in the middle. The CDR3 nucleotides read TGTGCCAGCAGCTTAGCTGACAGAAGAATGAACACTGAAGCTTTCTTT. This gives the protein CASSLADRRMNTEAFF.

The chain recombines TRBV3-1 (or the pseudogene TRBV3-2) with TRBJ1-4, with 7 bases aligning to TRBD1. The CDR3 loop spans 17 amino acids. Germline CDR1 is LGHDT and CDR2 is YNNKEL (reference sequence). V was clipped by 0 bases and J by 2 bases; unmatched bases: 6. The CDR3 coding sequence is TGTGCCAGCAGCCAAGATGACAGGGTTTTTACTAATGAAAAACTGTTTTTT. It codes for CASSQDDRVFTNEKLFF.

This chain links TRBV10-3 with TRBJ1-6; no reliable D call. This CDR3 contains 13 residues. CDR1 is ENHRY, CDR2 SYGVKD, per germline. Trimming took off 3 bases at V and 4 bases at J, with 4 bases between the two ends. CDR3 sequence: CAISDQYNSPLHF. In DNA, the CDR3 is TGTGCCATCAGTGACCAGTATAATTCACCCCTCCACTTT.

The chain has TRBV29-1 and TRBJ2-3; D possibly corresponds to TRBD1 (6 bases). The CDR3 contains 14 residues. Trimming stripped 4 bases from V and 0 bases from J, with 11 bases between. Per germline, CDR1 SQVTM and CDR2 ANQGSEA. The CDR3 coding sequence is TGCAGCGTTGTCCCAGGGGTTAGCACAGATACGCAGTATTTT. This codes for CSVVPGVSTDTQYF.

The rearrangement joins TRBV20-1 to TRBJ2-1; 9 bases fit TRBD2. J gave up 6 bases and V 3 bases, and 6 bases lay outside the gene matches. Germline CDR1 reads DFQATT; CDR2 reads SNEGSKA (reference sequence). The CDR3 is 14 amino acids. The CDR3 region has the DNA TGCAGTGCTAGTCGTAGCGGGGGCTTCAATGAGCAGTTCTTC. It is translated as CSASRSGGFNEQFF.

The chain links TRBV14 to TRBJ2-5; D is possibly TRBD1 or TRBD2 (5 bases each). The CDR3 is 16 amino acids. Germline V gene data show CDR1 as SGHDN and CDR2 as FVKESK. V was shortened by 6 bases and J by 4 bases, with 21 bases between the two germline ends. CDR3 in DNA: TGTGCCAGCAGTCTCACCCGGGGACGGATTCGAGAGACCCAGTACTTC. Protein: CASSLTRGRIRETQYF.

V usage is TRBV2 and J usage is TRBJ2-5; 7 bases match TRBD2. Germline-derived CDR1 and CDR2 are SNHLY and FYNNEI. V was clipped by 8 bases and J by 1 base; unmatched bases: 7. The length of the CDR3 is 14 residues. Written as DNA, the CDR3 is TGTGCCAGCTCTTGGGAGGGTATCCAAGAGACCCAGTACTTC. The encoded protein is CASSWEGIQETQYF.

A few counts support this clone. J is TRBJ1-5 and V is TRBV19, with a possible D match to TRBD1 (5 bases). V dropped 3 bases and J dropped 6 bases, with 15 bases sitting between them. CDR3 size: 15 residues. Germline V gives CDR1 LNHDA, CDR2 SQIVND (reference sequence). The CDR3 bases are TGTGCCAGTAGTATCGAGGCACAGGTGTTTCAGCCCCAGCATTTT. Translating gives CASSIEAQVFQPQHF.

The rearrangement joins TRBV10-2 to TRBJ2-4; TRBD1 might be the D (6 bases). The CDR3 runs 14 residues. The germline CDR1 and CDR2 sequences are WSHSY and SAAADI. V lost 3 bases and J 4 bases, leaving 10 bases between the germline ends. The CDR3 spells CASSDRGVKNIQYF. The CDR3 bases are TGCGCCAGCAGTGACAGGGGAGTTAAAAACATTCAGTACTTC.

The V and J genes are TRBV18 and TRBJ2-1, with D unresolved. The CDR3 is made up of 14 amino acids. V lost 2 bases and J lost 0, with 5 bases in between. The germline V gene has CDR1 KGHSH and CDR2 LQKENI. This chain's CDR3 is CASSPENSYNEQFF. The CDR3 DNA follows: TGTGCCAGCTCACCAGAAAACTCCTACAATGAGCAGTTCTTC.

This clone occurred a few times. The chain is built from TRBV20-1 and TRBJ2-7; TRBD1 matches 7 bases. Germline CDR1 and CDR2: DFQATT and SNEGSKA (reference sequence). The CDR3 loop spans 12 amino acids. V was clipped by 3 bases and J by 2 bases; unmatched bases: 1. The CDR3 nucleotides read TGCAGTGCTAGTCAGGGGGCCTACGAGCAGTACGTC. Its translation is CSASQGAYEQYV.

The chain joins TRBV30 to TRBJ1-2; D gene unclear. Trimming removed 7 bases at V and 8 bases at J, with 17 bases between. Germline CDR1 GTSNPN, CDR2 SVGIG (reference sequence). This CDR3 region has 12 residues. CDR3 DNA sequence: TGTGCCTACCACCGGGCACAGAGGGGCTACACCTTC. It translates to CAYHRAQRGYTF.